This T cell receptor (beta chain) was sequenced in a study of cytotoxic CD8 clonotypes in ibrutinib-treated CLL. In the study overall: Researchers reported over nine relapsed/refractory and some 14 treatment-naive patients, under 18 of them IGHV unmutated. Findings and limits, study-wide: At baseline, clonality was higher than in age-matched healthy donors and correlated with CD8+ counts. A rise in clonality was seen at ibrutinib response, and a fall back toward baseline was seen at progression.

The germline CDR1 and CDR2 sequences are SGHDT and YYEEEE. Deletions cut 1 base from V and 2 bases from J, with 10 bases between. There are 14 residues in the CDR3. Sequencing sought depths of 1 in 200,000 to 1 in 1 million T cells. Profiled with immunoSEQ multiplex PCR; TCRdb holds only in-frame clones, not every one. The sample carries 150,000 to 200,000 clones, 70% to 85% recorded once. On this clone itself: Its antigen is still unknown.

This clonotype was sampled from a human donor with chronic lymphocytic leukemia. J is TRBJ2-7 and V is TRBV5-6; D unresolved. The sample here was PBMCs, taken after 24 months of ibrutinib treatment. DNA for the CDR3: TGTGCCAGCAGCTTGCGGCAAAAGGCCTACGAGCAGTACTTC. It codes for CASSLRQKAYEQYF.